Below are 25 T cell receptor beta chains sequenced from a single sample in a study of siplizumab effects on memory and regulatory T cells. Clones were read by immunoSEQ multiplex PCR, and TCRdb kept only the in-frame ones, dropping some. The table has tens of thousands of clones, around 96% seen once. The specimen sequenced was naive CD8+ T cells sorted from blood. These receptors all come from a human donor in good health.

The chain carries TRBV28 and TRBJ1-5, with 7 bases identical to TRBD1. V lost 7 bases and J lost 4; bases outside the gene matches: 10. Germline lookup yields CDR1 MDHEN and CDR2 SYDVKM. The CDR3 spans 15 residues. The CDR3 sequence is CASTPPGTENQPQHF. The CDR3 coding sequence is TGTGCCAGCACCCCCCCCGGGACAGAAAATCAGCCCCAGCATTTT.

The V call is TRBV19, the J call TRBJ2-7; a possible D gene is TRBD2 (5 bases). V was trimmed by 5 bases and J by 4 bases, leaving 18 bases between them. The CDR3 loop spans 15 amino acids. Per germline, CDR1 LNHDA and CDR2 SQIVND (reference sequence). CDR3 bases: TGTGCCAGTAGTCCCTCACGATCGGACTCTTACGAGCAGTACTTC. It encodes CASSPSRSDSYEQYF.

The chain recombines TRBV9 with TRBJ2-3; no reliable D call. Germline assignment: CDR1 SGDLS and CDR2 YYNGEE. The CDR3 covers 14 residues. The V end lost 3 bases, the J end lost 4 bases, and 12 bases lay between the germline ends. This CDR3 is CASSAPKGSDTQYF. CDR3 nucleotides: TGTGCCAGCAGCGCCCCGAAGGGATCAGATACGCAGTATTTT. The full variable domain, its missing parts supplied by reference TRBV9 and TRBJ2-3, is DSGVTQTPKHLITATGQRVTLRCSPRSGDLSVYWYQQSLDQGLQFLIQYYNGEERAKGNILERFSAQQFPDLHSELNLSSLELGDSALYFCASSAPKGSDTQYFGPGTRLTVL.

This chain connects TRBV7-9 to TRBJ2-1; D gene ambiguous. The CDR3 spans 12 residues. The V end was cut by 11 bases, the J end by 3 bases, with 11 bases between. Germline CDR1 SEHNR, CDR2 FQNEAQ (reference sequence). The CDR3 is CAAPGIYNEQFF. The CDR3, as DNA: TGTGCCGCCCCAGGAATCTACAATGAGCAGTTCTTC.

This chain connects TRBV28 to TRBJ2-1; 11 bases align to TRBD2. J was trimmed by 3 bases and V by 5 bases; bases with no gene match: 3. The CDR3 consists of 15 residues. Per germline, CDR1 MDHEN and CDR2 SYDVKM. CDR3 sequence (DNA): TGTGCCAGCAGTCTGGGACTAGCGGACTACAATGAGCAGTTCTTC. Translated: CASSLGLADYNEQFF. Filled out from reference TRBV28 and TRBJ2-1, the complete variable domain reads DVKVTQSSRYLVKRTGEKVFLECVQDMDHENMFWYRQDPGLGLRLIYFSYDVKMKEKGDIPEGYSVSREKKERFSLILESASTNQTSMYLCASSLGLADYNEQFFGPGTRLTVL.

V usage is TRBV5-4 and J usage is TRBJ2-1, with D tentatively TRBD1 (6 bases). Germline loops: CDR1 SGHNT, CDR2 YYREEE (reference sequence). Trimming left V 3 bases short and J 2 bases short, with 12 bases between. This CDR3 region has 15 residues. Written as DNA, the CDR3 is TGTGCCAGCAGCTCCCAAGAGGGGGCCTACAATGAGCAGTTCTTC. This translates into CASSSQEGAYNEQFF. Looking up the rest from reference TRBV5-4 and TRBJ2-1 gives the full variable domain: ETGVTQSPTHLIKTRGQQVTLRCSSQSGHNTVSWYQQALGQGPQFIFQYYREEENGRGNFPPRFSGLQFPNYSSELNVNALELDDSALYLCASSSQEGAYNEQFFGPGTRLTVL.

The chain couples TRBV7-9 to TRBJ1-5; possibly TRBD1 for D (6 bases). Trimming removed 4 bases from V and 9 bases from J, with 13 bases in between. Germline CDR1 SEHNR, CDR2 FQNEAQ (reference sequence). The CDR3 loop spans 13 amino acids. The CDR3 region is CASSSGQLVPQHF. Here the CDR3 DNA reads TGTGCCAGCAGCTCCGGACAGTTGGTGCCCCAGCATTTT.

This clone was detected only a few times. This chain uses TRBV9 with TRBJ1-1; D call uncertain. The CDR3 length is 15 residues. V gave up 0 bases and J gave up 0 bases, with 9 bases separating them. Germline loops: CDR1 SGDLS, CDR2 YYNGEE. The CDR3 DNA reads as TGTGCCAGCAGCGTAGAGGGATTCATGAACACTGAAGCTTTCTTT. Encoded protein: CASSVEGFMNTEAFF.

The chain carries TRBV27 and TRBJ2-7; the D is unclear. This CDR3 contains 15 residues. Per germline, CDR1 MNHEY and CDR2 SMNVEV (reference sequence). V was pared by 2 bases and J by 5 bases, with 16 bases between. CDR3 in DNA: TGTGCCAGCAGTTTACTGTTCGGTACACCGAACGAGCAGTACTTC. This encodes CASSLLFGTPNEQYF.

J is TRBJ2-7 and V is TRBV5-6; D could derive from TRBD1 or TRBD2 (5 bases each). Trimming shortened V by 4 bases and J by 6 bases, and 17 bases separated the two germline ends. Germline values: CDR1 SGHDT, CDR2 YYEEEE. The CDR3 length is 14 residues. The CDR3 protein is CASSLRQGPAEQYF. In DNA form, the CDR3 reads TGTGCCAGCAGCCTCCGGCAGGGACCGGCCGAGCAGTACTTC.

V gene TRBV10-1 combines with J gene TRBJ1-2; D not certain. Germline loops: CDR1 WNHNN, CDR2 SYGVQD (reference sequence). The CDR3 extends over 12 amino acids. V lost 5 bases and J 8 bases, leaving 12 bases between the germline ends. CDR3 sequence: CASSNDGLGYTF. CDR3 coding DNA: TGCGCCAGCAGTAACGACGGCCTGGGCTACACCTTC.

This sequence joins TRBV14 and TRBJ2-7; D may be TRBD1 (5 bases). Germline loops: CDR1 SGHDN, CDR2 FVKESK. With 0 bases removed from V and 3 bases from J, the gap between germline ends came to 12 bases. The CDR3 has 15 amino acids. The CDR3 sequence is CASSQDRQGSYEQYF. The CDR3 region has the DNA TGTGCCAGCAGCCAAGATCGGCAGGGTAGCTACGAGCAGTACTTC.

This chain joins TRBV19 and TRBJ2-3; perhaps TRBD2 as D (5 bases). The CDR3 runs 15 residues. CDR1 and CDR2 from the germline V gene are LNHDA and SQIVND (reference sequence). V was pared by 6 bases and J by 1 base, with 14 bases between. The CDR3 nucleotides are TGTGCCAGTAGGGTGGCCGTGCGGGGCACAGATACGCAGTATTTT. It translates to CASRVAVRGTDTQYF. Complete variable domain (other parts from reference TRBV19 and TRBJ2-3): DGGITQSPKYLFRKEGQNVTLSCEQNLNHDAMYWYRQDPGQGLRLIYYSQIVNDFQKGDIAEGYSVSREKKESFPLTVTSAQKNPTAFYLCASRVAVRGTDTQYFGPGTRLTVL.

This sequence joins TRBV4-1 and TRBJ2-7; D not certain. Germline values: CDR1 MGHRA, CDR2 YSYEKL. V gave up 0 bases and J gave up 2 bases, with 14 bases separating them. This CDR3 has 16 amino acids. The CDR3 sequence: CASSQDVVGLPYEQYF. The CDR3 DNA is TGCGCCAGCAGCCAAGATGTCGTGGGATTACCCTACGAGCAGTACTTC.

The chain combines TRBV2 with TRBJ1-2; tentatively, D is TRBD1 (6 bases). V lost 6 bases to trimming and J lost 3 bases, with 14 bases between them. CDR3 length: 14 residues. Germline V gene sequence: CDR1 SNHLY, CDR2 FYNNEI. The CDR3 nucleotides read TGTGCCAGCAGAGAGACAGGCTCTTACTATGGCTACACCTTC. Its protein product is CASRETGSYYGYTF.

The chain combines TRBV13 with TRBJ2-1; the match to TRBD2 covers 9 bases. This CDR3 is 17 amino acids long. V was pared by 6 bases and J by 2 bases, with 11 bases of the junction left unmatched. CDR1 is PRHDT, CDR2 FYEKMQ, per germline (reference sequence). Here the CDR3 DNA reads TGTGCCAGCAGTTCGAGCGGGGGGCTGCATACCTACAATGAGCAGTTCTTC. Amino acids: CASSSSGGLHTYNEQFF.

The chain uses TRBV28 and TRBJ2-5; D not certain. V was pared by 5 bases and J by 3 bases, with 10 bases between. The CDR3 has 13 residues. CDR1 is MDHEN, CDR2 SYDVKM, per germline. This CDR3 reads CASSPGLKETQYF. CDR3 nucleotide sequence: TGTGCCAGCAGTCCGGGTCTTAAAGAGACCCAGTACTTC.

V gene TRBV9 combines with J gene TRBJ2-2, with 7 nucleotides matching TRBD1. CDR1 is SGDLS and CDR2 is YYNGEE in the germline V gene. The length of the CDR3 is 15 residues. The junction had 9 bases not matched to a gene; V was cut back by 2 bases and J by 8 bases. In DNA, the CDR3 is TGTGCCAGCAGCGTTCCCGGACAGGCTGGGGGGGAGCTGTTTTTT. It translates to CASSVPGQAGGELFF.

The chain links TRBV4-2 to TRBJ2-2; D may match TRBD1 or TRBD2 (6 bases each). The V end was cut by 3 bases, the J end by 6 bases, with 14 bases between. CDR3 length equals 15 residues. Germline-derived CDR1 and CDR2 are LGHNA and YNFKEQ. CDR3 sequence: CASSQGRGLPGELFF. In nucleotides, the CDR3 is TGTGCCAGCAGCCAGGGACGGGGGCTCCCCGGGGAGCTGTTTTTT.

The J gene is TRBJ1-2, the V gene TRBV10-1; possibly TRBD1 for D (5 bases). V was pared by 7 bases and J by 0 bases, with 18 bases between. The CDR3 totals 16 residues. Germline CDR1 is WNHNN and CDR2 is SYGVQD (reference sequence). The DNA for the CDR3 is TGCGCCAGCACGGGATTTTGGGACTGGACTAACTATGGCTACACCTTC. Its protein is CASTGFWDWTNYGYTF.

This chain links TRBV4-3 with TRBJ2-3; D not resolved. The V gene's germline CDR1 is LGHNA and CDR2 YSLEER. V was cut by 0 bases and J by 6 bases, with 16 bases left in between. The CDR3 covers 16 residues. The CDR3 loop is CASSQDLGNPKDTQYF. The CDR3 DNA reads TGCGCCAGCAGCCAAGATCTAGGGAACCCGAAGGATACGCAGTATTTT.

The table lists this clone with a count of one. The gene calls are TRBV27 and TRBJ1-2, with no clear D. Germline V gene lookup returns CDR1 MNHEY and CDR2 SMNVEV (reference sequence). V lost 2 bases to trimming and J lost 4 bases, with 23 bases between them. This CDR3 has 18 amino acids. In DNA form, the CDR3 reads TGTGCCAGCAGTTTAAGGCCCGAACCTAGTTTCGGCGGCTATGGCTACACCTTC. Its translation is CASSLRPEPSFGGYGYTF.

In DNA, the CDR3 is TGTGCCAGCAGCCCCCGAGTTGGCACTGAAGCTTTCTTT. Its protein is CASSPRVGTEAFF. The chain links TRBV11-2 to TRBJ1-1; D not certain. Trimming took 5 bases from V and 4 from J, leaving 11 bases between them. Germline CDR1 reads SGHAT; CDR2 reads FQNNGV. There are 13 residues in the CDR3.

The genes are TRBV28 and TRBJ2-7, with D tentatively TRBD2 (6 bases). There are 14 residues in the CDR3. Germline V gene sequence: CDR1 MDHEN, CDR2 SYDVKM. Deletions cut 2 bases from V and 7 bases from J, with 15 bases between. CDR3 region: CASSLLRGAVEQYF. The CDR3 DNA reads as TGTGCCAGCAGTTTACTACGCGGGGCGGTGGAGCAGTACTTC. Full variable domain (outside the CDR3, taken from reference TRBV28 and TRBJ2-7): DVKVTQSSRYLVKRTGEKVFLECVQDMDHENMFWYRQDPGLGLRLIYFSYDVKMKEKGDIPEGYSVSREKKERFSLILESASTNQTSMYLCASSLLRGAVEQYFGPGTRLTVT.

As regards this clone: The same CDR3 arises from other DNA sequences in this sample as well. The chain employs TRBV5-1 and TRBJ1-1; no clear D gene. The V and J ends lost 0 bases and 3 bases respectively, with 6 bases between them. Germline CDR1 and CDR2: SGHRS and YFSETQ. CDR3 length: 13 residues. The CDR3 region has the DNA TGCGCCAGCAGCTTGGGGGGTGACACTGAAGCTTTCTTT. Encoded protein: CASSLGGDTEAFF. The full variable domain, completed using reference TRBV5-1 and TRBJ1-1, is KAGVTQTPRYLIKTRGQQVTLSCSPISGHRSVSWYQQTPGQGLQFLFEYFSETQRNKGNFPGRFSGRQFSNSRSEMNVSTLELGDSALYLCASSLGGDTEAFFGQGTRLTVV.